In its sample, the clone carrying this TCR beta chain was seen a few times. Its specificity is unknown. The V end was cut by 3 bases, the J end by 6 bases, with 11 bases between. CDR1 is DFQATT, CDR2 SNEGSKA, per germline (reference sequence). The CDR3 spans 13 residues. The record originates from a study of T cell repertoires in cytomegalovirus infection. Study-wide background: TCR beta signatures that were public indicated CMV infection and matching HLA type.

One entry per CDR3 protein results from TCRdb running MiXCR on the reads. Here the sample spans tens of thousands of distinct CDR3 sequences, under 25% being singletons. Broader study findings: Cumulative frequency (of public TCR beta family members) identified carriers of CMV plus the relevant HLA.

This sequence originates from a human donor in good health (CMV status not recorded). Some clones in this sample may be carry-over from other donors' samples. Sequenced: PBMCs, sequenced either directly or after in vitro stimulation (not recorded which). The rearrangement joins TRBV20-1 to TRBJ2-2; D is perhaps TRBD2 (5 bases). This chain's CDR3 is CSASAHSAGELFF. CDR3 nucleotide sequence: TGCAGTGCTAGCGCCCATAGCGCCGGGGAGCTGTTTTTT.